Below, 14 T cell receptor beta chains from the same sample are listed, as sequenced in a study of cytomegalovirus exposure and HLA in healthy donors. This PCR relied on a set of 60 Vbeta primers and 13 Jbeta primers. Clones were sequenced by immunoSEQ multiplex PCR, and TCRdb holds only the in-frame ones, with some missing. The data show roughly 110,000 clones, more than 60% seen once. Sequenced input: PBMCs. The receptors come from a woman in her 50s in good health and CMV-seropositive.

V is TRBV5-6 and J is TRBJ2-2; the match to TRBD2 covers 10 bases. V lost 4 bases to trimming and J lost 4 bases; unmatched junction nucleotides: 10. Per germline, CDR1 SGHDT and CDR2 YYEEEE. This CDR3 comprises 17 residues. CDR3 loop: CASSPSPSGGATGELFF. The CDR3 DNA is TGTGCCAGCAGCCCCTCTCCCAGCGGGGGGGCCACCGGGGAGCTGTTTTTT.

The chain joins TRBV4-1 to TRBJ2-2, with D uncertain. Trimming removed 4 bases at V and 5 bases at J, with 17 bases between. The CDR3 loop spans 16 amino acids. Germline CDR1 is MGHRA and CDR2 is YSYEKL. The CDR3 DNA reads as TGCGCCAGCAGCCCCTCCCCGAGCGTTAGGACCGGGGAGCTGTTTTTT. Translating it yields CASSPSPSVRTGELFF.

This clone turned up a few times. The rearrangement uses TRBV27 and TRBJ2-4; possibly TRBD2 for D (6 bases). Germline V lookup: CDR1 MNHEY, CDR2 SMNVEV (reference sequence). The CDR3 length is 14 residues. The germline V and J ends were trimmed by 5 bases and 8 bases, with 16 bases remaining between them. CDR3 amino acids: CASSGDPWGDIQYF. DNA for the CDR3: TGTGCCAGCAGTGGGGACCCTTGGGGGGACATTCAGTACTTC.

This clone was detected only a few times. J is TRBJ1-2 and V is TRBV19; D is possibly TRBD1 (6 bases). Germline V gives CDR1 LNHDA, CDR2 SQIVND (reference sequence). This CDR3 is built from 14 residues. V was shortened by 2 bases and J by 9 bases, with 16 bases between the two germline ends. The CDR3 DNA reads TGTGCCAGTAGTATAACCCTCCCGACAGGAAGCTACACCTTC. Translation gives CASSITLPTGSYTF.

The rearrangement links TRBV27 to TRBJ1-5, with 10 bases matching TRBD1. The germline CDR1 and CDR2 sequences are MNHEY and SMNVEV (reference sequence). The CDR3 totals 17 residues. Losses at the gene ends were 4 bases for V and 5 bases for J; bases not matched to a gene: 11. Here the CDR3 reads CASSSDRDRGFDQPQHF. DNA of the CDR3: TGTGCCAGCAGTTCAGATAGGGACAGGGGTTTCGATCAGCCCCAGCATTTT.

This clone was counted a single time. The V gene is TRBV27, the J gene TRBJ1-5; D is possibly TRBD1 (5 bases). Per the germline V gene, CDR1 is MNHEY and CDR2 is SMNVEV (reference sequence). The CDR3 totals 14 residues. V dropped 4 bases and J dropped 5 bases, with 12 bases sitting between them. The CDR3 DNA sequence: TGTGCCAGCAGTTCTAGGGGAAATTATCAGCCCCAGCATTTT. Translated: CASSSRGNYQPQHF.

V and J are TRBV5-8 and TRBJ2-7; 10 bases agree with TRBD2. With V trimmed by 6 bases and J by 1 base, 10 bases remained unmatched. CDR1 SGHTS and CDR2 YDEGEE come from the germline V gene. CDR3 length: 16 amino acids. The chain's CDR3 is CASIRLAGAPSYEQYF. CDR3 DNA: TGTGCCAGCATTAGGCTAGCGGGGGCACCTTCCTACGAGCAGTACTTC.

This clone occurred a few times. The rearrangement joins TRBV27 to TRBJ2-5, with a weak D call TRBD1 (7 bases). The V end lost 8 bases, the J end lost 4 bases, and 14 bases lay between the germline ends. This CDR3 spans 13 amino acids. Per the germline V gene, CDR1 is MNHEY and CDR2 is SMNVEV (reference sequence). CDR3 region: CASQGGGRETQYF. CDR3 nucleotides: TGTGCCAGCCAGGGGGGCGGGCGAGAGACCCAGTACTTC.

This clone was seen more than once but under ten times. J is TRBJ2-4 and V is TRBV30; TRBD2 is a possible D gene (5 bases). The V and J ends lost 0 bases and 9 bases respectively, with 12 bases between them. Germline V gives CDR1 GTSNPN, CDR2 SVGIG (reference sequence). The CDR3 has 13 residues. The CDR3, as DNA: TGTGCCTGGAGTGTACAGAGGGAAGGCATTCAGTACTTC. Translation gives CAWSVQREGIQYF.

J is TRBJ1-5 and V is TRBV7-8, with D maybe TRBD1 (5 bases). Trimming left V 1 base short and J 7 bases short, with 17 bases between. The CDR3 has 16 amino acids. Germline values: CDR1 SGHVS, CDR2 FQNEAQ. The CDR3 sequence is CASSLVGGGKGQPQHF. In DNA, the CDR3 is TGTGCCAGCAGCTTAGTGGGGGGGGGAAAGGGACAGCCCCAGCATTTT.

The V call is TRBV9, the J call TRBJ2-7, with D perhaps TRBD2 (7 bases). CDR3 length equals 16 residues. Per the germline V gene, CDR1 is SGDLS and CDR2 is YYNGEE. Between the trimmed V and J ends, which lost 0 bases and 0 bases, there was a span of 13 bases. CDR3 nucleotide sequence: TGTGCCAGCAGCGTAGCCGGGGGGCCCCTCTCCTACGAGCAGTACTTC. The encoded protein is CASSVAGGPLSYEQYF.

The chain links TRBV30 to TRBJ1-1; 7 positions agree with TRBD1. In germline, CDR1 is GTSNPN, CDR2 SVGIG (reference sequence). CDR3 length equals 13 residues. Trimming removed 0 bases from V and 5 bases from J; junction bases left unmatched: 3. CDR3 protein: CAWSVLRGTEAFF. Written as DNA, the CDR3 is TGTGCCTGGAGTGTACTCAGGGGGACTGAAGCTTTCTTT.

The chain combines TRBV18 with TRBJ1-2; the D gene is possibly TRBD1 (5 bases). Trimming pared 3 bases from V and 8 bases from J, leaving 16 bases between. Germline V gives CDR1 KGHSH, CDR2 LQKENI. This CDR3 has 14 amino acids. In DNA form, the CDR3 reads TGTGCCAGCTCACCTGCAGGGCAAACTCGAGGCTACACCTTC. As protein: CASSPAGQTRGYTF.

V is TRBV18 and J is TRBJ1-5; 10 nucleotides line up with TRBD1. The V and J ends lost 6 bases and 0 bases, in that order; junction bases with no gene match: 8. The CDR3 has 17 amino acids. From germline, CDR1 is KGHSH and CDR2 LQKENI. DNA for the CDR3: TGTGCCAGCTCCCAAGGACAGGGGGGTATTAGCAATCAGCCCCAGCATTTT. Its protein is CASSQGQGGISNQPQHF.